Reported below is one T cell receptor (beta chain). This sample was included in a study of blood T cell repertoires in COVID-19. Study details: COVID-19 samples collected from the United States, Italy and Spain covered acute and convalescent phases.

Trimming at V came to 1 base and at J to 2 bases, leaving 9 bases not matched to a gene. CDR1 and CDR2 (germline): LGHNA, YSLEER. The CDR3 totals 17 residues. Authors' analysis steps: Reference gene primers were amplified, and this amplification served to estimate nucleated cell counts. Profiling relied on immunoSEQ multiplex PCR, and the TCRdb table lists in-frame clones only, not all of them. V and J calls and clone size are given by that table; D and trimming were obtained from the DNA. The sample carries about 120,000 clones, about 79% recorded once. The sequence derives from a man between 65 and 80 years old with acute or convalescent COVID-19. Sequencing was performed on peripheral blood. The V and J genes are TRBV4-3 and TRBJ2-3; 7 positions agree with TRBD2. CDR3 in amino acids: CASSQAISGTYTDTQYF. The CDR3 nucleotides are TGCGCCAGCAGCCAAGCAATAAGCGGGACCTACACAGATACGCAGTATTTT.